The 8 T cell receptor beta chains listed next were all sequenced from one sample in a study of identical twins. One entry per CDR3 protein, called by TCRdb with MiXCR from the 5' RACE reads. The profile shows roughly 470,000 distinct CDR3 sequences, 14% of them singletons. These data also formed part of another study, on yellow fever vaccine responses in identical twins.

Sequenced sample: CD4+ T cells sorted from blood. All receptors come from a woman between 18 and 30 years old in good health.

In its sample, this clonotype was seen a few times. The chain combines TRBV7-2 with TRBJ2-3; 9 positions match TRBD2. The CDR3 has 16 amino acids. V was pared by 5 bases and J by 2 bases, with 8 bases of the junction left unmatched. Germline lookup yields CDR1 SGHTA and CDR2 FQGNSA. The CDR3 sequence: CASSTRLAADTDTQYF. In DNA form, the CDR3 reads TGTGCCAGCAGCACAAGACTAGCGGCCGACACAGATACGCAGTATTTT.

This clonotype showed up many times. J is TRBJ1-6 and V is TRBV2; the D is unclear. V shed 3 bases and J shed 0 bases, with 6 bases lying between them. Germline V lookup: CDR1 SNHLY, CDR2 FYNNEI. The CDR3 has 15 amino acids. CDR3 region: CASSDGSSYNSPLHF. The CDR3 DNA reads as TGTGCCAGCAGTGACGGGAGCTCCTATAATTCACCCCTCCACTTT.

The CDR3 nucleotides are TGTGCCAGCAGTGAAGTGGCAGGGGGCGGTGAGCAGTTCTTC. Translation: CASSEVAGGGEQFF. The chain joins TRBV2 to TRBJ2-1, with TRBD1 identical over 8 bases. The V segment lost 1 base and the J segment 9 bases; nucleotides outside the gene matches: 5. The CDR3 length is 14 residues. From germline, CDR1 is SNHLY and CDR2 FYNNEI.

This chain links TRBV6-1 with TRBJ2-2; 11 nucleotides match TRBD2. V trimming: 2 bases; J trimming: 1 base; junction bases outside the gene matches: 9. There are 19 residues in the CDR3. The germline V gene has CDR1 MNHNS and CDR2 SASEGT. The CDR3 is CASSETQPGLAGNTGELFF. CDR3 bases: TGTGCCAGCAGTGAAACTCAACCTGGACTAGCGGGGAACACCGGGGAGCTGTTTTTT.

The chain employs TRBV5-1 and TRBJ2-7; 10 bases map to TRBD1. Per the germline V gene, CDR1 is SGHRS and CDR2 is YFSETQ. The CDR3 contains 13 residues. With V trimmed by 6 bases and J by 1 base, 1 base remained unmatched. The CDR3 DNA sequence: TGCGCCAGCACGGGACAGGGGTCCTACGAGCAGTACTTC. The encoded protein is CASTGQGSYEQYF.

The chain has TRBV7-2 and TRBJ1-2, with D possibly being TRBD1 (5 bases). The CDR3 extends over 13 amino acids. The V and J ends lost 7 bases and 4 bases respectively, with 13 bases between them. Germline lookup yields CDR1 SGHTA and CDR2 FQGNSA. CDR3 sequence: CASKNQGAYGYTF. The CDR3 DNA follows: TGTGCCAGCAAAAACCAGGGTGCCTATGGCTACACCTTC.

CDR3 in amino acids: CASSPPGEARYNEQFF. CDR3 nucleotides: TGTGCCAGCAGTCCCCCGGGTGAGGCTCGCTACAATGAGCAGTTCTTC. The V gene is TRBV7-9, the J gene TRBJ2-1; D is uncertain. The CDR3 loop spans 16 amino acids. Trimming removed 6 bases from V and 3 bases from J, with 18 bases in between. Looked up from germline, CDR1 is SEHNR and CDR2 is FQNEAQ (reference sequence).

The rearrangement uses TRBV5-6 and TRBJ2-1; D is unresolved. Per the germline V gene, CDR1 is SGHDT and CDR2 is YYEEEE. The CDR3 has 14 amino acids. Trimming took 4 bases from V and 3 from J, leaving 11 bases between them. The CDR3 here is CASSLLDVYNEQFF. For the CDR3, the DNA is TGTGCCAGCAGCCTACTTGATGTCTACAATGAGCAGTTCTTC.